The present T cell receptor beta chain was sequenced within a study of blood T cell repertoires in COVID-19. Background on the study: COVID-19 samples from acute and convalescent phases originated in the United States, Italy and Spain.

This table comes from immunoSEQ multiplex PCR, and its TCRdb copy is limited to in-frame clones, with some not included. The table lists 45,000 to 50,000 clones, 86% of them singletons. A Seattle source enrolled patients during active infection and followed them longitudinally. V lost 5 bases to trimming and J lost 0 bases; unmatched junction nucleotides: 6. Germline loops: CDR1 SGHTA, CDR2 FQGTGA. The CDR3 extends over 15 amino acids. The receptor's source is a woman of 80 years or more with COVID-19, enrolled during active disease. The sequencing input was peripheral blood. The chain combines TRBV7-3 with TRBJ1-1; 7 bases align to TRBD1. The CDR3 DNA reads as TGTGCCAGCAGCCCAGGGGGTCGGTTGAACACTGAAGCTTTCTTT. Residues: CASSPGGRLNTEAFF.